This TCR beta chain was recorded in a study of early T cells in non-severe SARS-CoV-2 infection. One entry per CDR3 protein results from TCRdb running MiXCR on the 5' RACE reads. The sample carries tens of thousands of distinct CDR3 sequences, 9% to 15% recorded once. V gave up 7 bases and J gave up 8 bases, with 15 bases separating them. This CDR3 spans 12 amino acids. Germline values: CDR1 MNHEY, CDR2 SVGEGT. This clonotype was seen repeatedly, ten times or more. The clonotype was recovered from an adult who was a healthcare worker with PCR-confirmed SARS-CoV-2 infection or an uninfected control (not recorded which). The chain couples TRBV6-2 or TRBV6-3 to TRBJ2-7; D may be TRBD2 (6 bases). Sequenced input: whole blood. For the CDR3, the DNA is TGTGCCAGCAAAACGGGGAGGAGGAAGCAGTACTTC. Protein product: CASKTGRRKQYF.